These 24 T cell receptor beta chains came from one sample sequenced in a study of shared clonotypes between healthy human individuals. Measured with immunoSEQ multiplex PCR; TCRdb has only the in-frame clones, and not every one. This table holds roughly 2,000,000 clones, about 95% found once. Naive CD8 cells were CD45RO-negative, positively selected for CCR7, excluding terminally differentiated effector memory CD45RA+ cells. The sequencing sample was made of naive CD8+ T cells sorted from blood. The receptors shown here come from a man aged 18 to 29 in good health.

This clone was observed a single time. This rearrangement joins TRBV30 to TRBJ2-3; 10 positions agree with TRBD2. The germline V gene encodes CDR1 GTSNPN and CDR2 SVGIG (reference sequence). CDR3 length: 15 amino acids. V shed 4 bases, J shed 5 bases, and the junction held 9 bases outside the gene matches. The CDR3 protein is CAWTPGASGGDTQYF. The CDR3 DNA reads TGTGCCTGGACCCCCGGGGCTAGCGGGGGAGATACGCAGTATTTT.

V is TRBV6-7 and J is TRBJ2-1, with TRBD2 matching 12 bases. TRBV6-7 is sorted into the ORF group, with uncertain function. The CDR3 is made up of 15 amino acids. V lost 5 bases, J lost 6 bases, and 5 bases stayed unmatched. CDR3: CASSPGLAGFNEQFF. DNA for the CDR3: TGTGCCAGCAGTCCCGGACTAGCGGGATTCAATGAGCAGTTCTTC.

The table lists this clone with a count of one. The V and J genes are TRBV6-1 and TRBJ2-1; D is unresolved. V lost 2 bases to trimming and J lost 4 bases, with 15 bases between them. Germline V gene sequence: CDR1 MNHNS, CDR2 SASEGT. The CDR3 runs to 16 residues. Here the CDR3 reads CASSESYHPSYNEQFF. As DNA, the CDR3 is TGTGCCAGCAGTGAATCATATCATCCGTCATACAATGAGCAGTTCTTC.

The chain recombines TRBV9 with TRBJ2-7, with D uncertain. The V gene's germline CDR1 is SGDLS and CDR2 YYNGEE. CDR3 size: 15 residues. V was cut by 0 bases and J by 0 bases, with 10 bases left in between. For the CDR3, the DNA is TGTGCCAGCAGCGTAGAAGGTGCCCCCTCCTACGAGCAGTACTTC. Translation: CASSVEGAPSYEQYF.

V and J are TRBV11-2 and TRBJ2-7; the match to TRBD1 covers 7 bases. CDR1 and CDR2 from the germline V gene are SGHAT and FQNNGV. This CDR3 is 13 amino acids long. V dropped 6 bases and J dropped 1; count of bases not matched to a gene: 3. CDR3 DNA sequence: TGTGCCAGCAGAGCGACAGGGTCCTACGAGCAGTACTTC. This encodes CASRATGSYEQYF. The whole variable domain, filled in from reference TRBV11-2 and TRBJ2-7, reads EAGVAQSPRYKIIEKRQSVAFWCNPISGHATLYWYQQILGQGPKLLIQFQNNGVVDDSQLPKDRFSAERLKGVDSTLKIQPAKLEDSAVYLCASRATGSYEQYFGPGTRLTVT.

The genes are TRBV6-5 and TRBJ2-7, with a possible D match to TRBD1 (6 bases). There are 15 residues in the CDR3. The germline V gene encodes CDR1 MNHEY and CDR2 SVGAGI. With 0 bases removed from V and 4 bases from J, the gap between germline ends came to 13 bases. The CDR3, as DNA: TGTGCCAGCAGTTACTCGGCCAGGGGAGAATACGAGCAGTACTTC. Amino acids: CASSYSARGEYEQYF.

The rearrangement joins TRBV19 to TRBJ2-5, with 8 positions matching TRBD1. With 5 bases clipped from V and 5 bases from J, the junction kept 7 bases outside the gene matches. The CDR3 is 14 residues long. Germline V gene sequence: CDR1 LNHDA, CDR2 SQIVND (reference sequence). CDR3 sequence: CASSHETGEETQYF. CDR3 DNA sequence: TGTGCCAGTAGTCACGAGACAGGGGAGGAGACCCAGTACTTC.

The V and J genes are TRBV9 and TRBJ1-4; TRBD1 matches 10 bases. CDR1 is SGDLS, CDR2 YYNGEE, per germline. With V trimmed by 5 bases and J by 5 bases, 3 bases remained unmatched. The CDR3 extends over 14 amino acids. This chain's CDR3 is CASSKTGGNEKLFF. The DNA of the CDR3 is TGTGCCAGCAGTAAGACAGGGGGCAATGAAAAACTGTTTTTT.

The CDR3 nucleotides are TGTGCCAGTAGTATCCGCCCAGGTGAGCAGTTCTTC. It codes for CASSIRPGEQFF. This chain uses TRBV19 with TRBJ2-1; no definite D call. The V gene's germline CDR1 is LNHDA and CDR2 SQIVND (reference sequence). The CDR3 is made up of 12 amino acids. V was clipped by 3 bases and J by 9 bases, with 9 bases between them. The variable domain in full, with the rest retrieved from reference TRBV19 and TRBJ2-1, is DGGITQSPKYLFRKEGQNVTLSCEQNLNHDAMYWYRQDPGQGLRLIYYSQIVNDFQKGDIAEGYSVSREKKESFPLTVTSAQKNPTAFYLCASSIRPGEQFFGPGTRLTVL.

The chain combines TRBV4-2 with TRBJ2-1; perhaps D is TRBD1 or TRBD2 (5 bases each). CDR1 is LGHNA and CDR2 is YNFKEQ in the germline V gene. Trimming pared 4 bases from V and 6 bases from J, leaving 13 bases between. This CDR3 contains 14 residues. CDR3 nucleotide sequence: TGTGCCAGCAGCCCTGTGGGGGTAGGCAATGAGCAGTTCTTC. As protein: CASSPVGVGNEQFF.

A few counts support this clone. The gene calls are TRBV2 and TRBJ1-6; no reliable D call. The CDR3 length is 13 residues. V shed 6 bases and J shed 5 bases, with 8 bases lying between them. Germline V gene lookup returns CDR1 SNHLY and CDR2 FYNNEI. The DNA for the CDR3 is TGTGCCAGCAGGAAGGATAATAATTCACCCCTCCACTTT. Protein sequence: CASRKDNNSPLHF.

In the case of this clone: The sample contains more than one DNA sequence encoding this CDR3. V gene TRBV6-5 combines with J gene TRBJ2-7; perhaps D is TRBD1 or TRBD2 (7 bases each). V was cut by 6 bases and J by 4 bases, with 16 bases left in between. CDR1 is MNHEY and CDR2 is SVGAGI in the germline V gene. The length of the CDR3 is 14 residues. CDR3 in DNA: TGTGCCAGCAGGCCCACAGGGGAGGGGTACGAGCAGTACTTC. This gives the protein CASRPTGEGYEQYF.

CDR3 protein: CASSQGGLAYNEQFF. The DNA of the CDR3 is TGCGCCAGCAGCCAAGGCGGACTCGCCTACAATGAGCAGTTCTTC. The chain couples TRBV4-1 to TRBJ2-1; a weak D match, TRBD2 (5 bases). Trimming removed 1 base at V and 2 bases at J, with 9 bases between. CDR1 and CDR2 from the germline V gene are MGHRA and YSYEKL. The CDR3 consists of 15 residues.

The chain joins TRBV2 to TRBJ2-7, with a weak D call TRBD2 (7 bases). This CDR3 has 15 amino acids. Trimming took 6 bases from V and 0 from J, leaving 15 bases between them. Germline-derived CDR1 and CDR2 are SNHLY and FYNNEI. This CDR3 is CASSSGRGPSYEQYF. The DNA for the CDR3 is TGTGCCAGCAGCTCCGGGCGGGGGCCCTCCTACGAGCAGTACTTC.

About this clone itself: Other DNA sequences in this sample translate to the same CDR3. The CDR3 bases are TGTGCCAGCAGCCCATGGGACAGGCAAGAGACCCAGTACTTC. Encoded protein: CASSPWDRQETQYF. The gene calls are TRBV7-9 and TRBJ2-5, with 8 bases fitting TRBD1. The CDR3 totals 14 residues. Germline CDR1 and CDR2: SEHNR and FQNEAQ (reference sequence). The V gene end was trimmed by 5 bases and the J gene end by 2 bases; junction bases not matched to a gene: 4.

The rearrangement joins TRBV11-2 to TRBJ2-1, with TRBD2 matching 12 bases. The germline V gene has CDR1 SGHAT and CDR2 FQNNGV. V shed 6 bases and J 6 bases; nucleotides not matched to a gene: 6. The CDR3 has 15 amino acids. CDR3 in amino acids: CASSSLAGGINEQFF. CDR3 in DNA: TGTGCCAGCAGTTCCCTAGCGGGGGGGATCAATGAGCAGTTCTTC.

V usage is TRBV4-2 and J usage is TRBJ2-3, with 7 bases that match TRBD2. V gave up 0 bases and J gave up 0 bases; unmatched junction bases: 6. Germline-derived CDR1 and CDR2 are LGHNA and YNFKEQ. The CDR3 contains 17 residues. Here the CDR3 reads CASSQEKNGGSTDTQYF. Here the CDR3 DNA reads TGTGCCAGCAGCCAAGAGAAGAACGGGGGGAGCACAGATACGCAGTATTTT.

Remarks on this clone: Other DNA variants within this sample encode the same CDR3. The chain's CDR3 is CASSYSPGQGYEQYF. As DNA, the CDR3 is TGTGCCAGCAGTTACTCGCCAGGACAGGGCTACGAGCAGTACTTC. This chain uses TRBV6-5 with TRBJ2-7; 8 nucleotides agree with TRBD1. The CDR3 is 15 residues long. The germline CDR1 and CDR2 sequences are MNHEY and SVGAGI. Trimming took 0 bases from V and 3 from J; bases not matched to a gene: 4.

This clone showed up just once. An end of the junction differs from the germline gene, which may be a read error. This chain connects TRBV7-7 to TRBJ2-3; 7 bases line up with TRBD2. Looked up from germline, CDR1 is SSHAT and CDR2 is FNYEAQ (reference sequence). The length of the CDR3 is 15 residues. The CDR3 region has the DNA TGTGCTAGCAGCTTTAGGACGGGAGGAACAGATACGCAGTATTTT. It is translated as CASSFRTGGTDTQYF.

The CDR3 loop reads CASSIGGLDYGYTF. In DNA, the CDR3 is TGTGCCAGCAGCATTGGGGGCCTCGACTATGGCTACACCTTC. The V call is TRBV11-2, the J call TRBJ1-2; weak D call: TRBD1 (6 bases). The CDR3 is 14 amino acids. The V gene lost 5 bases and the J gene lost 3 bases, with 13 bases spanning the gap. The germline V gene encodes CDR1 SGHAT and CDR2 FQNNGV.

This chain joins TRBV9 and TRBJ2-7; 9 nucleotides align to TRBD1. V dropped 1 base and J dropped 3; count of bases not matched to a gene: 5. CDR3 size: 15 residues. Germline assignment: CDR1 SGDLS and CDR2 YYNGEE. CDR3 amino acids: CASSVSGGQGYEQYF. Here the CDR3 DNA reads TGTGCCAGCAGCGTATCCGGGGGACAGGGCTACGAGCAGTACTTC.

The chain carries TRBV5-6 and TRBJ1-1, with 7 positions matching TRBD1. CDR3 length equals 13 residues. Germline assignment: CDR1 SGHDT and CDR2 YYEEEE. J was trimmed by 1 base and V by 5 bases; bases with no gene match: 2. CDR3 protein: CASRGQENTEAFF. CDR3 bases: TGTGCCAGCAGAGGACAGGAGAACACTGAAGCTTTCTTT.

CDR3 bases: TGTGCTAGTGGTTTCGGCTTCCGCAATGAGCAGTTCTTC. It specifies CASGFGFRNEQFF. The rearrangement links TRBV12-5 to TRBJ2-1; D remains ambiguous. CDR1 and CDR2 (germline): LGHNT, FRNRAP. CDR3 length: 13 residues. Deletions cut 3 bases from V and 6 bases from J, with 9 bases between.

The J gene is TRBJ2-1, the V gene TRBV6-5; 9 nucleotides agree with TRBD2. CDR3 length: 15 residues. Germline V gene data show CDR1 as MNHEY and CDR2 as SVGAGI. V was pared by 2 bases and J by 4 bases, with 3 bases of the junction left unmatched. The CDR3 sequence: CASSYRLAGYNEQFF. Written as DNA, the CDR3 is TGTGCCAGCAGTTACCGGCTAGCGGGGTACAATGAGCAGTTCTTC.